The present entry profiles one TCR beta chain with its context. This specimen comes from a study of Ad26.COV2.S vaccination and SARS-CoV-2 variants. Data came from immunoSEQ multiplex PCR; TCRdb stores just in-frame clones and leaves some out. The sample yields about 180,000 clones, around 90% seen once. The CDR3 sequence is 13 residues long. The V end was cut by 0 bases, the J end by 3 bases, with 4 bases between. From germline, CDR1 is SGHRS and CDR2 YFSETQ. The V and J genes are TRBV5-1 and TRBJ2-1; D is ambiguous. The sequenced sample was peripheral blood, obtained after recovery from COVID-19. The source of this sequence is a human donor who had recovered from COVID-19. As DNA, the CDR3 is TGCGCCAGCAGCTTGGCAGACTACAATGAGCAGTTCTTC. It specifies CASSLADYNEQFF.